This T cell receptor (beta chain) was sequenced for a study of blood T cell repertoires in COVID-19. Background on the study: Samples taken during acute and convalescent COVID-19 were collected in the United States, Italy and Spain. PBMCs, B-cell-depleted T cells, or T cells were the source of the cDNA or gDNA that made up the material.

Original methodology: Counts of nucleated cells, estimated from reference gene primer amplification, were obtained. Here immunoSEQ multiplex PCR was the method, and the copy in TCRdb shows in-frame clones only, minus some. V and J calls and clone size are given by that table; D and trimming were obtained from the DNA. The sample has 300,000 to 450,000 clones, more than 70% seen once. The CDR3 has 16 residues. CDR1 and CDR2 (germline): LNHDA, SQIVND (reference sequence). V gave up 1 base and J gave up 4 bases, with 14 bases separating them. Study members were between about 18 and 95 years old and lived in fewer than 30 US regions.

The genes are TRBV19 and TRBJ2-1; tentative D call: TRBD1 (5 bases). What was sequenced was PBMCs or T cells enriched from blood (not recorded which). The source of this sequence is a woman younger than 35 who had recovered from COVID-19. CDR3 loop: CASSIGWGPIYNEQFF. The CDR3 DNA reads TGTGCCAGTAGTATAGGTTGGGGCCCCATTTACAATGAGCAGTTCTTC.